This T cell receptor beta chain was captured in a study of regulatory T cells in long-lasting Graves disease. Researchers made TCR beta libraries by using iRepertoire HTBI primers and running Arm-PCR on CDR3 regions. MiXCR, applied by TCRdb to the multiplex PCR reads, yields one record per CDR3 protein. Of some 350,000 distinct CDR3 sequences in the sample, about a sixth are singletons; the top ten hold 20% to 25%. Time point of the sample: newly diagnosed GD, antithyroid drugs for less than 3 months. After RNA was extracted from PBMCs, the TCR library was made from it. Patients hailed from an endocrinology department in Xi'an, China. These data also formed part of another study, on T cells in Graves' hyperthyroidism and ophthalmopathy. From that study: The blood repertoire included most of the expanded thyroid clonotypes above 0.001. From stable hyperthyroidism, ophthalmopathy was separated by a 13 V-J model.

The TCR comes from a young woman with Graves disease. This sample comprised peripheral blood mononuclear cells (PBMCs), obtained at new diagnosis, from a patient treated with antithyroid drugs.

The CDR3 DNA reads as TGTGCCAGCAGTTTGTCCGGGACAGCAGACAGGGGCTACACCTTC. Translating it yields CASSLSGTADRGYTF. The rearrangement joins TRBV2 to TRBJ1-2; the match to TRBD1 covers 7 bases. Losses at the gene ends were 5 bases for V and 8 bases for J; bases not matched to a gene: 14. CDR1 SNHLY and CDR2 FYNNEI come from the germline V gene. This CDR3 has 15 amino acids.